The 25 T cell receptor beta chains below come from one sample, sequenced in a study of cytomegalovirus exposure and HLA in healthy donors. It was with 60 Vbeta and 13 Jbeta primers that the PCR ran. Profiling relied on immunoSEQ multiplex PCR, and the TCRdb table lists in-frame clones only, not all of them. This sample has under 150,000 clones, with roughly 70% found just once. The sample comprised PBMCs. The receptors were sampled from a woman under 30 in good health and CMV-seronegative.

The chain combines TRBV7-8 with TRBJ1-1, with 8 bases matching TRBD1. From germline, CDR1 is SGHVS and CDR2 FQNEAQ. The V segment lost 1 base and the J segment 0 bases; nucleotides outside the gene matches: 4. The CDR3 contains 16 residues. CDR3 nucleotide sequence: TGTGCCAGCAGCTTAGGGATCAGGGGGCTGAACACTGAAGCTTTCTTT. Translated: CASSLGIRGLNTEAFF.

This clone was recorded a few times. The chain couples TRBV6-5 to TRBJ1-1; D is unclear. V gave up 2 bases and J gave up 2 bases, with 6 bases separating them. The CDR3 sequence is 13 residues long. CDR1 and CDR2 (germline): MNHEY, SVGAGI. In DNA form, the CDR3 reads TGTGCCAGCAGTTACGGGCAAAACACTGAAGCTTTCTTT. It specifies CASSYGQNTEAFF.

The rearrangement links TRBV5-6 to TRBJ1-5; 9 bases map to TRBD1. CDR3 length: 15 amino acids. Per the germline V gene, CDR1 is SGHDT and CDR2 is YYEEEE. The V gene end was trimmed by 4 bases and the J gene end by 5 bases; junction bases not matched to a gene: 7. CDR3 coding DNA: TGTGCCAGCAGCCCCAGTGGACAGGGGTATCAGCCCCAGCATTTT. The encoded protein is CASSPSGQGYQPQHF. The whole variable domain, filled in from reference TRBV5-6 and TRBJ1-5, reads DAGVTQSPTHLIKTRGQQVTLRCSPKSGHDTVSWYQQALGQGPQFIFQYYEEEERQRGNFPDRFSGHQFPNYSSELNVNALLLGDSALYLCASSPSGQGYQPQHFGDGTRLSIL.

The rearrangement links TRBV4-1 to TRBJ1-2, with D possibly TRBD1 on 5 matching bases. The CDR3 extends over 16 amino acids. CDR1 and CDR2 from the germline V gene are MGHRA and YSYEKL. V was shortened by 1 base and J by 4 bases, with 16 bases between the two germline ends. DNA for the CDR3: TGCGCCAGCAGCCAAGGGAGACAGACACCACGCTATGGCTACACCTTC. It is translated as CASSQGRQTPRYGYTF.

The V gene is TRBV29-1, the J gene TRBJ2-2; D is possibly TRBD1 (5 bases). The germline CDR1 and CDR2 sequences are SQVTM and ANQGSEA. This CDR3 is built from 14 residues. With 0 bases removed from V and 1 base from J, the gap between germline ends came to 6 bases. The CDR3 DNA sequence: TGCAGCGTTGAAGACGGACAGAACACCGGGGAGCTGTTTTTT. Translated, it gives CSVEDGQNTGELFF.

This chain joins TRBV28 and TRBJ1-6; D is perhaps TRBD1 (6 bases). Germline CDR1 is MDHEN and CDR2 is SYDVKM. This CDR3 is 20 amino acids long. Trimming removed 6 bases at V and 6 bases at J, with 30 bases between. The CDR3 DNA reads as TGTGCCAGCAGCCCTAGGCAGGGGCTGATCTCGGGGTCGAGTAATTCACCCCTCCACTTT. It encodes CASSPRQGLISGSSNSPLHF. Variable domain in full (rest from reference TRBV28 and TRBJ1-6): DVKVTQSSRYLVKRTGEKVFLECVQDMDHENMFWYRQDPGLGLRLIYFSYDVKMKEKGDIPEGYSVSREKKERFSLILESASTNQTSMYLCASSPRQGLISGSSNSPLHFGNGTRLTVT.

This clone was seen only a few times. The chain links TRBV5-1 to TRBJ1-2, with D possibly being TRBD1 (6 bases). This CDR3 is built from 15 residues. Trimming left V 0 bases short and J 5 bases short, with 14 bases between. Germline V lookup: CDR1 SGHRS, CDR2 YFSETQ. This CDR3 is CASSLESAGAYGYTF. CDR3 nucleotides: TGCGCCAGCAGCTTGGAGTCGGCAGGGGCGTATGGCTACACCTTC.

The chain links TRBV5-1 to TRBJ1-4; D may be TRBD1 (5 bases). The V gene's germline CDR1 is SGHRS and CDR2 YFSETQ. CDR3 length: 14 amino acids. V was cut by 6 bases and J by 7 bases, with 16 bases left in between. CDR3 amino acids: CASNSKGPGEKLFF. In DNA, the CDR3 is TGCGCCAGCAACAGTAAGGGGCCGGGTGAAAAACTGTTTTTT.

This sequence joins TRBV7-2 and TRBJ1-2, with 7 bases aligning to TRBD1. Germline V gene lookup returns CDR1 SGHTA and CDR2 FQGNSA. There are 13 residues in the CDR3. The J segment lost 4 bases and the V segment lost 3 bases, leaving 2 bases of the junction unmatched. The CDR3, as DNA: TGTGCCAGCAGCTTCGGACAGGTCTATGGCTACACCTTC. Its protein product is CASSFGQVYGYTF.

This clone was detected a few times. The rearrangement joins TRBV6-6 to TRBJ1-2; TRBD1 agrees at 8 bases. V gave up 6 bases and J gave up 3 bases; unmatched junction bases: 6. Germline CDR1 and CDR2: MNHNY and SVGAGI (reference sequence). This CDR3 region has 14 residues. CDR3 bases: TGTGCCAGCAGCATGGACAGGGTTCACTATGGCTACACCTTC. Translating gives CASSMDRVHYGYTF.

This chain links TRBV9 with TRBJ2-5; D is possibly TRBD1 (5 bases). The V gene's germline CDR1 is SGDLS and CDR2 YYNGEE. Trimming shortened V by 6 bases and J by 2 bases, and 20 bases separated the two germline ends. The CDR3 is 16 amino acids. The CDR3 sequence is CASNFLWGRSQETQYF. In nucleotides, the CDR3 is TGTGCCAGCAACTTCCTCTGGGGCAGATCACAAGAGACCCAGTACTTC.

The genes are TRBV5-6 and TRBJ1-2; 7 bases are a match to TRBD1. V lost 6 bases, J lost 3 bases, and 5 bases stayed unmatched. This CDR3 spans 13 amino acids. Germline CDR1 reads SGHDT; CDR2 reads YYEEEE. CDR3 sequence (DNA): TGTGCCAGCACCCGGGACAGACACTATGGCTACACCTTC. Translated: CASTRDRHYGYTF.

This chain uses TRBV7-3 with TRBJ2-1, with TRBD1 identical over 11 bases. From germline, CDR1 is SGHTA and CDR2 FQGTGA. Trimming took 4 bases from V and 8 from J; bases not matched to a gene: 7. The length of the CDR3 is 15 residues. CDR3 nucleotides: TGTGCCAGCAGCTCTTGGGACAGGGGGGAGGATGAGCAGTTCTTC. This encodes CASSSWDRGEDEQFF.

The chain recombines TRBV4-1 with TRBJ1-1, with a tentative D call TRBD1 (6 bases). Trimming removed 1 base at V and 8 bases at J, with 14 bases between. This CDR3 spans 14 amino acids. Germline loops: CDR1 MGHRA, CDR2 YSYEKL. The CDR3: CASSQGGPLLEAFF. CDR3 nucleotide sequence: TGCGCCAGCAGCCAAGGGGGGCCCCTCTTAGAAGCTTTCTTT.

This chain joins TRBV27 and TRBJ1-2, with D possibly TRBD1 on 5 matching bases. Germline CDR1 reads MNHEY; CDR2 reads SMNVEV (reference sequence). V gave up 2 bases and J gave up 1 base, with 8 bases separating them. The CDR3 sequence is 14 residues long. The CDR3 spells CASSLDRINYGYTF. Here the CDR3 DNA reads TGTGCCAGCAGTTTAGACAGAATTAACTATGGCTACACCTTC.

On this clone itself: One end of the junction does not line up with germline, which may come from a read error. This chain uses TRBV10-3 with TRBJ2-1; D might be TRBD2 (6 bases). Per the germline V gene, CDR1 is ENHRY and CDR2 is SYGVKD. The CDR3 has 14 amino acids. In DNA, the CDR3 is TGTGCCATCAGTGAGCGGGACTCCGACAATGGGCAGTTCTTC. Protein product: CAISERDSDNGQFF.

Only one count was recorded for this clone. V is TRBV7-9 and J is TRBJ1-1; tentative D call: TRBD1 (6 bases). V lost 5 bases, J lost 5 bases, and 9 bases lay in between. CDR1 and CDR2 from the germline V gene are SEHNR and FQNEAQ (reference sequence). This CDR3 is 12 amino acids long. In DNA form, the CDR3 reads TGTGCCAGCAGCCCAGGGGTAACTGAAGCTTTCTTT. This codes for CASSPGVTEAFF.

Only a few counts were recorded for this clone. The genes are TRBV19 and TRBJ1-3; tentative D call: TRBD1 (5 bases). The V gene lost 5 bases and the J gene lost 0 bases, with 14 bases spanning the gap. CDR1 is LNHDA, CDR2 SQIVND, per germline (reference sequence). The CDR3 is 16 residues long. CDR3 protein: CASSVAGIGSGNTIYF. The CDR3 coding sequence is TGTGCCAGTAGTGTGGCAGGGATCGGCTCTGGAAACACCATATATTTT.

This chain uses TRBV11-2 with TRBJ1-2, with D uncertain. Per germline, CDR1 SGHAT and CDR2 FQNNGV. Trimming stripped 1 base from V and 0 bases from J, with 6 bases between. There are 14 residues in the CDR3. Here the CDR3 DNA reads TGTGCCAGCAGCTTAGCTCCCCCTAACTATGGCTACACCTTC. Amino acid sequence: CASSLAPPNYGYTF.

The chain employs TRBV28 and TRBJ1-6; no firm D call. Germline V gene data show CDR1 as MDHEN and CDR2 as SYDVKM. With 7 bases removed from V and 7 bases from J, the gap between germline ends came to 14 bases. This CDR3 contains 14 residues. The CDR3 reads CASTPRNGNSPLHF. The CDR3 nucleotides read TGTGCCAGCACCCCCCGTAACGGGAATTCACCCCTCCACTTT.

The rearrangement links TRBV4-1 to TRBJ2-3; no definite D call. The CDR3 totals 15 residues. The germline V and J ends were trimmed by 0 bases and 2 bases, with 9 bases remaining between them. Germline V lookup: CDR1 MGHRA, CDR2 YSYEKL. The CDR3 nucleotides are TGCGCCAGCAGCCAAGATCTGGCAGACACAGATACGCAGTATTTT. This sequence encodes CASSQDLADTDTQYF.

In this sample, this clone turned up once. This chain uses TRBV5-1 with TRBJ1-1; TRBD1 matches at 7 bases. V shed 4 bases and J 3 bases; nucleotides not matched to a gene: 3. There are 13 residues in the CDR3. Germline loops: CDR1 SGHRS, CDR2 YFSETQ. Here the CDR3 reads CASSLDRDTEAFF. The DNA for the CDR3 is TGCGCCAGCAGCCTAGACAGGGACACTGAAGCTTTCTTT.

This rearrangement joins TRBV19 to TRBJ1-2; D ambiguous. Germline V gene data show CDR1 as LNHDA and CDR2 as SQIVND (reference sequence). V was clipped by 5 bases and J by 8 bases, with 12 bases between them. The CDR3 extends over 12 amino acids. The CDR3 DNA follows: TGTGCCAGTAGTTTTACCAGTACAGGCTACACCTTC. This gives the protein CASSFTSTGYTF.

The rearrangement joins TRBV29-1 to TRBJ2-5; TRBD2 might be the D (6 bases). CDR1 SQVTM and CDR2 ANQGSEA come from the germline V gene. The germline V and J ends were trimmed by 6 bases and 5 bases, with 13 bases remaining between them. The CDR3 consists of 12 residues. The CDR3 DNA is TGCAGCGTAACGGAGGGCTCGGAGACCCAGTACTTC. The encoded protein is CSVTEGSETQYF.

The CDR3 sequence: CASSFGGADTQYF. The CDR3 DNA reads TGTGCCAGCAGTTTCGGAGGGGCAGATACGCAGTATTTT. The chain recombines TRBV28 with TRBJ2-3, with D perhaps matching TRBD2 (6 bases). V gave up 3 bases and J gave up 4 bases, with 8 bases separating them. CDR1 and CDR2 from the germline V gene are MDHEN and SYDVKM. The CDR3 has 13 residues.